This T cell receptor (beta chain) comes out of a study of T cell changes during pregnancy in multiple sclerosis. Clones were read by immunoSEQ multiplex PCR, and TCRdb kept only the in-frame ones, dropping some. The repertoire has some 80,000 clones, approximately 95% of them found once; the top ten carry roughly 1%. This CDR3 spans 16 amino acids. Per the germline V gene, CDR1 is SGHTS and CDR2 is YDEGEE. V lost 4 bases and J lost 1, with 17 bases in between. Material: peripheral blood, obtained in the first trimester of pregnancy. This receptor was obtained from a female donor with multiple sclerosis, enrolled in a pregnancy study. This sequence joins TRBV5-8 and TRBJ1-2; the D is unclear. The DNA of the CDR3 is TGTGCCAGCAGCCCTGAGGAGTACCCCCTTAACTATGGCTACACCTTC. This gives the protein CASSPEEYPLNYGYTF.